The rows below give T cell receptor beta chains drawn from one sample of a study of vaccination and CD4 T cells after COVID-19. A single record per CDR3 protein comes from TCRdb applying MiXCR to the PCR reads. Of approximately 30,000 distinct CDR3 sequences listed, roughly 51% are singletons. This sample comprised CD4+ T cells from blood, obtained about 7 months after SARS-CoV-2 vaccination. The receptors here all came from a human donor who had recovered from COVID-19. The CDR3 runs from the conserved cysteine through the conserved F or W. Each record gives: J gene, D gene, clone size, V gene, CDR3 DNA, CDR3 protein. A D gene is named only where the DNA matches it firmly. Clone size is not always given. Where it is, it says once, few, many or a class for expanded clones.

TRBJ1-1 . . TRBV28 TGTGCCAGCAGTGGGGGGTTAAACACTGAAGCTTTCTTT CASSGGLNTEAFF
TRBJ2-3 . few TRBV6-4 TGTGCCAGCAGTGACAGGGGCACAGATACGCAGTATTTT CASSDRGTDTQYF
TRBJ2-7 . . TRBV11-2 TGTGCCAGCAGCCCCCGGACAGCCTACGAGCAGTACTTC CASSPRTAYEQYF
TRBJ1-6 TRBD1 . TRBV5-8 TGTGCCAGCAGCACCTCGACAGGGGAGAATTCACCCCTCCACTTT CASSTSTGENSPLHF
TRBJ2-7 TRBD2 once TRBV6-1 TGTGCCAGCAACCTAGGGACTAGCGGGAACGCCGAGCAGTACTTC CASNLGTSGNAEQYF
TRBJ1-1 . . TRBV7-9 TGTGCCACAAAGACGGCTTTCTTT CATKTAFF
TRBJ2-5 TRBD2 few TRBV20-1 TGCAGTGCTAGTGTTAGCGGGAGAGTGATAGAGACCCAGTACTTC CSASVSGRVIETQYF
TRBJ1-5 . . TRBV21-1 TGTGCCAGCAGCAAAGTCTATCCAGGGTATAGCAATCAGCCCCAGCATTTT CASSKVYPGYSNQPQHF
TRBJ1-1 . . TRBV27 TGTGCCAGCAGTTTATCGCAGGGGCGAGTTTTCTTT CASSLSQGRVFF
TRBJ2-1 TRBD2 . TRBV20-1 TGCAGTGTTGGGACTAGCGGATACAATGAGCAGTTCTTC CSVGTSGYNEQFF
TRBJ2-1 TRBD2 few TRBV15 TGTGCCACCAGCTTGCGGACTAGCGGGAGTGTTGAGCAGTTCTTC CATSLRTSGSVEQFF
TRBJ2-1 . few TRBV7-6 TGTGCCAGCAGCTTATGGGCTAGCAGTTCTTCCTACAATGAGCAGTTCTTC CASSLWASSSSYNEQFF
TRBJ1-2 . . TRBV30 TGTGCCTGGAGTGGTAAAGGCTATGGCTACACCTTC CAWSGKGYGYTF
TRBJ2-5 TRBD2 few TRBV20-1 TGCAGTGCTAGAGAGACCCTCATAGCGGGAGACGAGACCCAGTACTTC CSARETLIAGDETQYF
TRBJ1-6 TRBD1 . TRBV20-1 TGCAGTGCTAGCGGACAGGATAATTCACCCCTCCACTTT CSASGQDNSPLHF
TRBJ2-1 . . TRBV27 TGTGCCAGCAGTTTAGGGTATGAGCCCAATGAGCAGTTCTTC CASSLGYEPNEQFF
TRBJ1-1 . few TRBV6-5 TGTGCCAGCAGTTCCCTCTCGGTAGGGTCGAACACTGAAGCTTTCTTT CASSSLSVGSNTEAFF
TRBJ1-6 . . TRBV27 TGTGCCAGCGCCTATAAACATCCGTATAATTCACCCCTCCACTTT CASAYKHPYNSPLHF
TRBJ2-2 . . TRBV20-1 TGCAGTGCTAGCGTCGGGAGCACCGGGGAGCTGTTTTTT CSASVGSTGELFF
TRBJ2-7 . . TRBV21-1 TGTGCCAGCAGCAAAGAGGACAGGGGGATCGAGCAGTACTTC CASSKEDRGIEQYF
TRBJ2-5 TRBD2 few TRBV15 TGTGCCACCAGCAGAGCGACTAGCGGGACCCAAGAGACCCAGTACTTC CATSRATSGTQETQYF
TRBJ1-6 . few TRBV28 TGTGCCAGCAGTTCCCTCAATTCACCCCTCCACTTT CASSSLNSPLHF
TRBJ2-5 . . TRBV2 TGTGCCAGCAGTAAACATGGAAGAGAGACCCAGTACTTC CASSKHGRETQYF
TRBJ2-1 . . TRBV6-4 TGTGCCAGCAGTGAGGGGGCTAGCGACTACAATGAGCAGTTCTTC CASSEGASDYNEQFF
TRBJ2-5 . . TRBV7-6 TGTGCCAGCAGCTTTTCCGAGACCCAGTACTTC CASSFSETQYF
TRBJ1-2 . once TRBV5-4 TGTGCCAGCAGTTACACCACAGGTTTATATGGCTACACCTTC CASSYTTGLYGYTF
TRBJ2-3 TRBD2 . TRBV27 TGTGCCAGCGCATTACCATCCGGTAGCGGGGAAACCACAGATACGCAGTATTTT CASALPSGSGETTDTQYF
TRBJ2-3 . . TRBV20-1 TGCAGCGAGGGGGGTTATGGTAATACGCAGTATTTT CSEGGYGNTQYF
TRBJ2-3 . . TRBV12-3/TRBV12-4 TGTGCCAGCAGTTTAGCGCCATCAACTGATACGCAGTATTTT CASSLAPSTDTQYF
TRBJ2-1 . . TRBV6-2/TRBV6-3 TGTGCCAGCAGTAATACGTACAATGAGCAGTTCTTC CASSNTYNEQFF
TRBJ1-6 . few TRBV20-1 TGCAGTGCCCTAAAAAGCGACCTGACGGCTTCACCCCTCCACTTT CSALKSDLTASPLHF
TRBJ2-2 . medium-sized TRBV6-4 TGTGCCAGCAGTGCCGCGAACACCGGGGAGCTGTTTTTT CASSAANTGELFF
TRBJ2-6 . . TRBV14 TGTGCCAGCAGCCAATACTCTGGGGCCAACGTCCTGACTTTC CASSQYSGANVLTF
TRBJ1-2 TRBD1 . TRBV11-2 TGTGCCAGCAGCGAGGGACAGGGCTATGGCTACACCTTC CASSEGQGYGYTF
TRBJ2-2 . . TRBV15 TGTGCCACCAGCAGAGTTACAGGGCCCGGGGAGCTGTTTTTT CATSRVTGPGELFF
TRBJ1-5 . . TRBV21-1 TGTGCCAGCAGCAATACTGAACAGGGGAATTTGGGCAATCAGCCCCAGCATTTT CASSNTEQGNLGNQPQHF
TRBJ2-7 . few TRBV7-8 TGTGCCAGCAGCTTCATCCCCGGGGGAACTTACGAGCAGTACTTC CASSFIPGGTYEQYF
TRBJ1-1 . . TRBV10-3 TGTGCCATCAGTGAAGCGACTATGAACACTGAAGCTTTCTTT CAISEATMNTEAFF
TRBJ2-3 TRBD2 . TRBV4-2 TGTGCCAGCAGCCAGACTAGCGGGGGCACAGATACGCAGTATTTT CASSQTSGGTDTQYF
TRBJ2-7 . . TRBV4-1 TGCGCCAGCAGCCAAGGGCTAGCAAGGGGGGAGCAGTACTTC CASSQGLARGEQYF
TRBJ2-2 . . TRBV7-2 TGTGCGGCCGGGACACCGAACACCGGGGAGCTGTTTTTT CAAGTPNTGELFF
TRBJ1-1 TRBD1 once TRBV4-1 TGCGCCAGCAGCCTCCTAGACAGGGACCGTGAAGCTTTCTTT CASSLLDRDREAFF
TRBJ2-1 TRBD2 . TRBV7-2 TGTGCCAGCAGCCCCGGGACTAGCGGGCAAAACCCGCAGTTCTTC CASSPGTSGQNPQFF
TRBJ1-3 TRBD1 few TRBV15 TGTGCCACCAGCGCAGACCTAGACAGGGCTGGAAACACCATATATTTT CATSADLDRAGNTIYF
TRBJ2-7 . few TRBV6-1 TGTGCCAGTACCACAGGGGGGGGCGAGCAGTACTTC CASTTGGGEQYF
TRBJ1-2 . few TRBV7-9 TGTGCCAGCAGCTTAGGGCAGTCGCCTAACTATGGCTACACCTTC CASSLGQSPNYGYTF
TRBJ1-6 . . TRBV10-3 TGTGCCATCAGTGAGGCTGCTGGGACCTCCTATAATTCACCCCTCCACTTT CAISEAAGTSYNSPLHF
TRBJ2-1 TRBD2 . TRBV4-1 TGCGCCAGCAGCCTCCCCCCCGGCGGGAGTGGGAATGAGCAGTTCTTC CASSLPPGGSGNEQFF
TRBJ1-6 . few TRBV20-1 TGCAGTGGATGGACAGTTCCAGATTCACCCCTCCACTTT CSGWTVPDSPLHF
TRBJ1-2 TRBD1 . TRBV6-1 TGTGCCAGCAGTCTGACAGGGGGAGTTAACTATGGCTACACCTTC CASSLTGGVNYGYTF
TRBJ1-2 TRBD1 . TRBV20-1 TGCAGTGCTGCAGGGGGTAACTATGGCTACACCTTC CSAAGGNYGYTF
TRBJ2-3 TRBD1 once TRBV6-1 TGTGCCATCCGAGCGGACAGGGTAATCCTGGATACGCAGTATTTT CAIRADRVILDTQYF
TRBJ2-1 TRBD2 once TRBV5-4 TGTGCCAGCAGCGGGCAGCCTGGGACTAGCGGGAGGGAGCAGTTCTTC CASSGQPGTSGREQFF
TRBJ1-1 . . TRBV2 TGTGCCAGCATCGACGGGGGGCCCTCCGACATGAACACTGAAGCTTTCTTT CASIDGGPSDMNTEAFF
TRBJ2-7 TRBD2 few TRBV28 TGTGCCAGCAGCCCTGGGACTAGCGGGAAGCAGTACTTC CASSPGTSGKQYF
TRBJ2-7 TRBD2 . TRBV7-8 TGTGCCAGCAGCTTGGAGACTAGCGGCCTTCTTGGGGAGCAGTACTTC CASSLETSGLLGEQYF
TRBJ2-7 . . TRBV4-1 TGCGCCAGCAGCCAAGATCCCACAGAGTACTACGAGCAGTACTTC CASSQDPTEYYEQYF
TRBJ1-1 . . TRBV6-1 TGTGCCAGCAGTGAGAGTCGGGATGAAGCTTTCTTT CASSESRDEAFF